Each of the 12 T cell receptor beta chains below was sequenced from the same sample in a study of CD8+CD57+ T cells in acquired aplastic anemia. The study profiled TCR beta VDJ and CDR3 using genomic DNA as template. TCRdb fed the reads into MiXCR, producing one record per CDR3 protein. The sample holds about 220,000 distinct CDR3 sequences; around 32% are singletons and the top ten take 1% to 1.3%. The sequencing sample was made of sorted CD4+, CD8+, or CD8+CD57+ T cells (not recorded which) from PBMCs. The source is a human donor in good health, serving as a control.

The chain uses TRBV5-6 and TRBJ2-3; TRBD2 matches at 13 bases. The CDR3 length is 15 residues. The V segment lost 4 bases and the J segment 3 bases; nucleotides outside the gene matches: 2. Germline loops: CDR1 SGHDT, CDR2 YYEEEE. The CDR3 loop reads CASSRLAGGTDTQYF. CDR3 DNA sequence: TGTGCCAGCAGCCGACTAGCGGGAGGTACAGATACGCAGTATTTT.

Ten or more counts support this clonotype. This chain uses TRBV25-1 with TRBJ1-1; D call uncertain. The V gene lost 3 bases and the J gene lost 5 bases, with 7 bases spanning the gap. The CDR3 has 12 residues. In germline, CDR1 is MGHDK, CDR2 SYGVNS. The CDR3 nucleotides are TGTGCCAGCAGTGATTACCAGACTGAAGCTTTCTTT. Protein: CASSDYQTEAFF.

In regard to this clonotype: This could be a read error, since a much larger clone is one nucleotide away. The genes are TRBV11-2 and TRBJ1-1; D unclear. Per germline, CDR1 SGHAT and CDR2 FQNNGV. CDR3 length: 16 residues. The CDR3 reads CAGSLEILRMNTEAFF. The CDR3 DNA follows: TGTGCCGGCAGCTTAGAAATCCTCCGGATGAACACTGAAGCTTTCTTT. Together with reference TRBV11-2 and TRBJ1-1, the CDR3 gives the full variable domain: EAGVAQSPRYKIIEKRQSVAFWCNPISGHATLYWYQQILGQGPKLLIQFQNNGVVDDSQLPKDRFSAERLKGVDSTLKIQPAKLEDSAVYLCAGSLEILRMNTEAFFGQGTRLTVV.

The chain carries TRBV20-1 and TRBJ2-5, with 13 bases lining up with TRBD2. The CDR3 consists of 16 residues. Germline V gives CDR1 DFQATT, CDR2 SNEGSKA (reference sequence). As DNA, the CDR3 is TGCACTGCCACAGCCGTACTAGCGGGGGGGCACTTAACCCAGTACTTC. This encodes CTATAVLAGGHLTQYF.

This clonotype was observed a few times. The CDR3 region is CASSEWRDWFF. In nucleotides, the CDR3 is TGTGCCAGCAGTGAATGGAGGGATTGGTTCTTT. This chain connects TRBV6-1 to TRBJ1-1; D unclear. The CDR3 is 11 residues long. Germline V gene data show CDR1 as MNHNS and CDR2 as SASEGT. With 2 bases removed from V and 14 bases from J, the gap between germline ends came to 12 bases.

This chain uses TRBV28 with TRBJ2-2; 8 bases match TRBD1. V trimming: 9 bases; J trimming: 7 bases; junction bases outside the gene matches: 10. CDR3 size: 14 residues. Germline V gene sequence: CDR1 MDHEN, CDR2 SYDVKM. CDR3 nucleotides: TGTGCCAGTAGGTACCAGGGGGCGGTCGGGGAGCTGTTTTTT. The encoded protein is CASRYQGAVGELFF.

This clonotype was counted a few times. The chain couples TRBV6-2 or TRBV6-3 to TRBJ2-3; TRBD1 is a possible D gene (5 bases). Germline V gene lookup returns CDR1 MNHEY and CDR2 SVGEGT. The CDR3 spans 16 residues. Trimming shortened V by 3 bases and J by 0 bases, and 13 bases separated the two germline ends. The CDR3 DNA follows: TGTGCCAGCAGTTATCCAGGGCTAGAGAGCACAGATACGCAGTATTTT. This sequence encodes CASSYPGLESTDTQYF.

The chain recombines TRBV4-1 with TRBJ2-5; 7 bases match TRBD1. Per germline, CDR1 MGHRA and CDR2 YSYEKL. The CDR3 covers 16 residues. Trimming removed 1 base from V and 5 bases from J; junction bases left unmatched: 10. CDR3 region: CASSQGSGGLWETQYF. DNA for the CDR3: TGCGCCAGCAGCCAAGGGTCAGGGGGTTTATGGGAGACCCAGTACTTC.

V and J are TRBV11-2 and TRBJ2-1, with 10 bases fitting TRBD2. The germline V gene has CDR1 SGHAT and CDR2 FQNNGV. Unmatched junction bases numbered 16, after V lost 9 bases and J lost 11 bases. This CDR3 is built from 15 residues. The CDR3 bases are TGTGCCAGTAGTCGAGGGCTAGCGGGAGAGGGGAAGCAGTTCTTC. It translates to CASSRGLAGEGKQFF.

To note about this clonotype: No conserved phenylalanine or tryptophan is present at the end of the CDR3, so a read error is the likely explanation. The chain employs TRBV29-1 and TRBJ1-2, with D possibly matching TRBD1 (5 bases). The CDR3 is 13 residues long. With 7 bases removed from V and 5 bases from J, the gap between germline ends came to 17 bases. CDR1 SQVTM and CDR2 ANQGSEA come from the germline V gene. The DNA of the CDR3 is TGCAGCGCCCCTGGGACCGGCGAGTATGGCTACACCCTC. It is translated as CSAPGTGEYGYTL.

This clonotype was detected ten times or more. The chain carries TRBV15 and TRBJ2-5, with TRBD2 matching over 10 bases. With 3 bases clipped from V and 2 bases from J, the junction kept 9 bases outside the gene matches. The CDR3 runs to 17 residues. The germline gives CDR1 LNHNV, CDR2 YYDKDF (reference sequence). In nucleotides, the CDR3 is TGTGCCACCAGCAGGAAAATAGCGGGAGGCCCGCAAGAGACCCAGTACTTC. Protein: CATSRKIAGGPQETQYF. The full variable domain, completed using reference TRBV15 and TRBJ2-5, is DAMVIQNPRYQVTQFGKPVTLSCSQTLNHNVMYWYQQKSSQAPKLLFHYYDKDFNNEADTPDNFQSRRPNTSFCFLDIRSPGLGDTAMYLCATSRKIAGGPQETQYFGPGTRLLVL.

V and J are TRBV11-3 and TRBJ2-1; D gene uncertain. Germline lookup yields CDR1 SGHNT and CDR2 YENEEA. This CDR3 has 14 residues. V shed 0 bases and J shed 5 bases, with 8 bases lying between them. The CDR3 nucleotides read TGTGCCAGCAGCTTAGATCCCCCGAACAATGAGCAGTTCTTC. Amino acids: CASSLDPPNNEQFF.